The 31 T cell receptor beta chains below were found in one sample sequenced in a study of cytomegalovirus exposure and HLA in healthy donors. Both 60 Vbeta primers and 13 Jbeta primers went into the PCR. The assay was immunoSEQ multiplex PCR, and TCRdb's table has in-frame clones only and misses some. The sample has about 97,000 clones; roughly two thirds are singletons. The sequencing input was PBMCs. The receptors shown here come from a man between 40 and 49 years old in good health and CMV-seronegative.

V usage is TRBV19 and J usage is TRBJ1-1, with 9 nucleotides matching TRBD1. CDR3 length: 13 residues. Germline trimming cut 3 bases from V and 5 bases from J; bases unmatched to any gene: 1. Per the germline V gene, CDR1 is LNHDA and CDR2 is SQIVND (reference sequence). The CDR3 coding sequence is TGTGCCAGTAGTATGGGGACAGGGACTGAAGCTTTCTTT. It specifies CASSMGTGTEAFF.

The rearrangement uses TRBV27 and TRBJ1-3; D gene ambiguous. CDR1 is MNHEY and CDR2 is SMNVEV in the germline V gene (reference sequence). The germline V and J ends were trimmed by 2 bases and 8 bases, with 13 bases remaining between them. The CDR3 sequence is 14 residues long. The CDR3 loop reads CASSLGPKADTIYF. The DNA for the CDR3 is TGTGCCAGCAGTTTAGGCCCAAAGGCGGACACCATATATTTT.

The CDR3 here is CASSLGLAGRTDTQYF. The CDR3 region has the DNA TGTGCCAGCAGCTTAGGACTAGCGGGGAGGACAGATACGCAGTATTTT. The chain combines TRBV7-6 with TRBJ2-3, with TRBD2 matching 11 bases. The CDR3 runs 16 residues. After removal of 1 base from V and 3 bases from J, the junction contained 3 bases not matched to a gene. CDR1 SGHVS and CDR2 FNYEAQ come from the germline V gene.

The chain has TRBV6-1 and TRBJ1-4, with 7 bases aligning to TRBD1. Germline values: CDR1 MNHNS, CDR2 SASEGT. The junction had 10 bases not matched to a gene; V was cut back by 5 bases and J by 7 bases. There are 15 residues in the CDR3. CDR3 loop: CASSIRQGSGEKLFF. CDR3 DNA: TGTGCCAGCAGTATACGACAGGGAAGCGGTGAAAAACTGTTTTTT.

The chain combines TRBV5-6 with TRBJ2-5, with 9 nucleotides matching TRBD2. This CDR3 contains 16 residues. Per germline, CDR1 SGHDT and CDR2 YYEEEE. V dropped 4 bases and J dropped 6; count of bases not matched to a gene: 13. CDR3 nucleotides: TGTGCCAGCAGCCTAGTTTGGAGCGGGGGGACGCAGACCCAGTACTTC. This translates into CASSLVWSGGTQTQYF.

The chain recombines TRBV28 with TRBJ2-3, with D possibly being TRBD1 (6 bases). The ends were cut back, 7 bases at V and 3 bases at J, with 17 bases in the middle. This CDR3 is built from 15 residues. Germline lookup yields CDR1 MDHEN and CDR2 SYDVKM. The CDR3 here is CASNLARGLTDTQYF. DNA of the CDR3: TGTGCCAGCAACCTAGCAAGGGGGTTGACAGATACGCAGTATTTT.

J is TRBJ1-5 and V is TRBV27; D uncertain. Trimming shortened V by 5 bases and J by 9 bases, and 17 bases separated the two germline ends. The CDR3 is 14 amino acids. Germline V gives CDR1 MNHEY, CDR2 SMNVEV (reference sequence). The CDR3 region is CASSPYGDHRPQHF. The CDR3 DNA reads as TGTGCCAGCAGTCCCTATGGAGACCATCGGCCCCAGCATTTT.

The chain combines TRBV5-5 with TRBJ2-3; TRBD2 is a possible D gene (5 bases). V lost 3 bases and J 6 bases, leaving 20 bases between the germline ends. Germline-derived CDR1 and CDR2 are SGHKS and YYEKEE (reference sequence). There are 16 residues in the CDR3. Written as DNA, the CDR3 is TGTGCCAGCAGCTATCCCCGTTGGGAGCCGCCGGATACGCAGTATTTT. It encodes CASSYPRWEPPDTQYF.

The chain recombines TRBV29-1 with TRBJ1-1; 11 bases align to TRBD1. CDR1 and CDR2 (germline): SQVTM, ANQGSEA. This CDR3 is 13 amino acids long. Trimming cost V 5 bases and J 5 bases; bases outside gene matches: 4. The CDR3 reads CSVSDRGRTEAFF. As DNA, the CDR3 is TGCAGCGTTTCGGACAGGGGGCGAACTGAAGCTTTCTTT. The entire variable domain, with the rest obtained from reference TRBV29-1 and TRBJ1-1, is as follows: SAVISQKPSRDICQRGTSLTIQCQVDSQVTMMFWYRQQPGQSLTLIATANQGSEATYESGFVIDKFPISRPNLTFSTLTVSNMSPEDSSIYLCSVSDRGRTEAFFGQGTRLTVV.

The rearrangement links TRBV12-5 to TRBJ2-1; 13 nucleotides match TRBD2. The CDR3 consists of 16 residues. Germline V gene sequence: CDR1 LGHNT, CDR2 FRNRAP. V trimming: 0 bases; J trimming: 5 bases; junction bases outside the gene matches: 1. CDR3 nucleotide sequence: TGTGCTAGTGGTTTGGTACTAGCGGGGGGGGACAATGAGCAGTTCTTC. Its translation is CASGLVLAGGDNEQFF.

The V gene is TRBV27, the J gene TRBJ1-6; 9 bases fit TRBD1. The CDR3 runs to 15 residues. Germline lookup yields CDR1 MNHEY and CDR2 SMNVEV (reference sequence). The ends lost 5 bases at V and 10 bases at J; junction bases unmatched: 9. The CDR3: CASSPIGTGHSPLHF. CDR3 sequence (DNA): TGTGCCAGCAGTCCTATAGGGACAGGGCACTCACCCCTCCACTTT.

This chain joins TRBV6-4 and TRBJ2-2, with 7 bases aligning to TRBD1. This CDR3 is built from 14 residues. In germline, CDR1 is MRHNA, CDR2 SNTAGT. V was pared by 7 bases and J by 5 bases, with 7 bases of the junction left unmatched. The DNA for the CDR3 is TGTGCCAGCACTGAAGACAGGGAAACCGGGGAGCTGTTTTTT. As protein: CASTEDRETGELFF.

This clone was seen a handful of times. V is TRBV5-5 and J is TRBJ1-2; D gene uncertain. The CDR3 loop spans 15 amino acids. The V gene's germline CDR1 is SGHKS and CDR2 YYEKEE (reference sequence). With 0 bases removed from V and 7 bases from J, the gap between germline ends came to 16 bases. The DNA for the CDR3 is TGTGCCAGCAGCTTGGCCGGCTCCTCTTCGGGTGGCTACACCTTC. Translated, it gives CASSLAGSSSGGYTF. The full variable domain, in which reference TRBV5-5 and TRBJ1-2 provide the parts outside the CDR3, is DAGVTQSPTHLIKTRGQQVTLRCSPISGHKSVSWYQQVLGQGPQFIFQYYEKEERGRGNFPDRFSARQFPNYSSELNVNALLLGDSALYLCASSLAGSSSGGYTFGSGTRLTVV.

The rearrangement joins TRBV4-3 to TRBJ2-5; 9 bases align to TRBD2. Germline V gene sequence: CDR1 LGHNA, CDR2 YSLEER. This CDR3 spans 16 amino acids. V shed 1 base and J 1 base; nucleotides not matched to a gene: 4. The CDR3 region has the DNA TGCGCCAGCAGCCAAGGTGCAGCGGGGGGCCAAGAGACCCAGTACTTC. As protein: CASSQGAAGGQETQYF.

V usage is TRBV19 and J usage is TRBJ2-3; D gene uncertain. Germline V gene sequence: CDR1 LNHDA, CDR2 SQIVND (reference sequence). Trimming cost V 6 bases and J 2 bases, with 12 bases left between them. The CDR3 has 14 residues. CDR3 loop: CASSPRHVTDTQYF. The CDR3 coding sequence is TGTGCCAGTAGCCCTAGGCATGTCACAGATACGCAGTATTTT.

This clone was counted a single time. The V call is TRBV7-9, the J call TRBJ2-1; 8 nucleotides align to TRBD2. Per the germline V gene, CDR1 is SEHNR and CDR2 is FQNEAQ (reference sequence). The CDR3 extends over 15 amino acids. Unmatched junction bases numbered 7, after V lost 5 bases and J lost 4 bases. In DNA form, the CDR3 reads TGTGCCAGCAGCCCTCTAGCGGGTTCTTACAATGAGCAGTTCTTC. Its translation is CASSPLAGSYNEQFF. Complete variable domain (other parts from reference TRBV7-9 and TRBJ2-1): DTGVSQNPRHKITKRGQNVTFRCDPISEHNRLYWYRQTLGQGPEFLTYFQNEAQLEKSRLLSDRFSAERPKGSFSTLEIQRTEQGDSAMYLCASSPLAGSYNEQFFGPGTRLTVL.

The V gene is TRBV30, the J gene TRBJ2-7; D perhaps matches TRBD1 (5 bases). Trimming pared 3 bases from V and 5 bases from J, leaving 8 bases between. The CDR3 loop spans 11 amino acids. Germline V lookup: CDR1 GTSNPN, CDR2 SVGIG (reference sequence). The CDR3 sequence is CAWSAGNEQYF. In DNA, the CDR3 is TGTGCCTGGAGCGCAGGGAACGAGCAGTACTTC.

V and J are TRBV7-8 and TRBJ2-7, with a possible D match to TRBD2 (7 bases). Trimming left V 3 bases short and J 1 base short, with 16 bases between. In germline, CDR1 is SGHVS, CDR2 FQNEAQ. The CDR3 sequence is 16 residues long. CDR3 loop: CASSFSEGGGSYEQYF. Here the CDR3 DNA reads TGTGCCAGCAGCTTTTCCGAAGGGGGGGGATCCTACGAGCAGTACTTC.

This clone was observed a single time. Here the CDR3 DNA reads TGTGCCATCAACGACTCAGCGGATTCACCCCTCCACTTT. Amino acids: CAINDSADSPLHF. V gene TRBV10-3 combines with J gene TRBJ1-6, with D unclear. Germline V gives CDR1 ENHRY, CDR2 SYGVKD. The length of the CDR3 is 13 residues. V lost 7 bases and J lost 8, with 12 bases in between.

The genes are TRBV5-1 and TRBJ2-7, with TRBD1 as a possible D gene (7 bases). Germline CDR1 SGHRS, CDR2 YFSETQ. V was cut by 0 bases and J by 2 bases, with 15 bases left in between. This CDR3 region has 16 residues. The CDR3: CASSLAAGQPPYEQYF. DNA for the CDR3: TGCGCCAGCAGCTTGGCGGCGGGACAGCCCCCCTACGAGCAGTACTTC.

The V call is TRBV2, the J call TRBJ2-7; D uncertain. The CDR3 runs 14 residues. Germline CDR1 is SNHLY and CDR2 is FYNNEI. Trimming cost V 2 bases and J 5 bases, with 13 bases left between them. The CDR3 nucleotides are TGTGCCAGCAGTGAAATTGGGCAGGCACACGAGCAGTACTTC. Its protein product is CASSEIGQAHEQYF.

The rearrangement links TRBV9 to TRBJ2-7; D is perhaps TRBD1 (6 bases). V was clipped by 0 bases and J by 3 bases, with 7 bases between them. Per the germline V gene, CDR1 is SGDLS and CDR2 is YYNGEE. The CDR3 runs to 13 residues. The CDR3 loop is CASSVGDNYEQYF. DNA for the CDR3: TGTGCCAGCAGCGTAGGGGACAACTACGAGCAGTACTTC.

V and J are TRBV5-1 and TRBJ2-7, with 9 bases fitting TRBD1. With 7 bases clipped from V and 3 bases from J, the junction kept 2 bases outside the gene matches. This CDR3 is built from 12 residues. Germline V gene data show CDR1 as SGHRS and CDR2 as YFSETQ. CDR3 region: CASSDRGYEQYF. Here the CDR3 DNA reads TGCGCCAGCTCGGACAGGGGCTACGAGCAGTACTTC. Complete variable domain (other parts from reference TRBV5-1 and TRBJ2-7): KAGVTQTPRYLIKTRGQQVTLSCSPISGHRSVSWYQQTPGQGLQFLFEYFSETQRNKGNFPGRFSGRQFSNSRSEMNVSTLELGDSALYLCASSDRGYEQYFGPGTRLTVT.

The rearrangement joins TRBV6-1 to TRBJ2-1, with a weak D call TRBD1 (6 bases). The germline CDR1 and CDR2 sequences are MNHNS and SASEGT. The length of the CDR3 is 12 residues. V was shortened by 3 bases and J by 15 bases, with 15 bases between the two germline ends. CDR3 nucleotides: TGTGCCAGCAGTGACCCCGACAGGTCCCCGTTCTTC. Translation: CASSDPDRSPFF.

The rearrangement links TRBV9 to TRBJ2-1; 8 bases line up with TRBD2. CDR3 length equals 15 residues. From germline, CDR1 is SGDLS and CDR2 YYNGEE. J gave up 8 bases and V 0 bases, and 7 bases lay outside the gene matches. The CDR3 bases are TGTGCCAGCAGCGTAGCCCCGGGGGGGCAGTATGAGCAGTTCTTC. This translates into CASSVAPGGQYEQFF.

This chain joins TRBV4-1 and TRBJ1-2, with D maybe TRBD1 (6 bases). This CDR3 contains 15 residues. Trimming stripped 4 bases from V and 8 bases from J, with 20 bases between. Germline loops: CDR1 MGHRA, CDR2 YSYEKL. CDR3 amino acids: CASSPYTGPYRGYTF. In DNA, the CDR3 is TGCGCCAGCAGCCCCTACACAGGGCCCTATCGGGGCTACACCTTC.

The rearrangement joins TRBV18 to TRBJ1-1; TRBD1 matches 10 bases. J lost 6 bases, V lost 3 bases, and 4 bases had no gene match. CDR1 and CDR2 (germline): KGHSH, LQKENI. The CDR3 consists of 14 residues. The CDR3 DNA is TGTGCCAGCTCACCCAGACAGGGGGCAGCTGAAGCTTTCTTT. Amino acid sequence: CASSPRQGAAEAFF.

This clone occurred a few times. V usage is TRBV2 and J usage is TRBJ1-2; TRBD1 agrees at 10 bases. Germline trimming cut 8 bases from V and 0 bases from J; bases unmatched to any gene: 18. The CDR3 is 19 residues long. The germline CDR1 and CDR2 sequences are SNHLY and FYNNEI. The CDR3: CASLHLGAGQGTPNYGYTF. CDR3 nucleotide sequence: TGTGCCAGCCTACATCTCGGGGCGGGACAGGGGACTCCTAACTATGGCTACACCTTC.

The chain carries TRBV5-1 and TRBJ1-1, with 7 bases fitting TRBD1. The V gene end was trimmed by 5 bases and the J gene end by 3 bases; junction bases not matched to a gene: 10. The germline CDR1 and CDR2 sequences are SGHRS and YFSETQ. The CDR3 runs 15 residues. Here the CDR3 DNA reads TGCGCCAGCAGGAATCGTAAAACAGGGGACACTGAAGCTTTCTTT. Translation: CASRNRKTGDTEAFF.

This clone was found once. J is TRBJ1-3 and V is TRBV5-8; D call uncertain. The V and J ends lost 3 bases and 0 bases respectively, with 10 bases between them. The CDR3 runs 15 residues. The germline V gene has CDR1 SGHTS and CDR2 YDEGEE. The CDR3 coding sequence is TGTGCCAGCAGCTACGACACAAACTCTGGAAACACCATATATTTT. Its protein product is CASSYDTNSGNTIYF.

The genes are TRBV30 and TRBJ2-1; TRBD2 matches 9 bases. CDR3 length: 18 amino acids. CDR1 is GTSNPN and CDR2 is SVGIG in the germline V gene (reference sequence). Losses at the gene ends were 1 base for V and 9 bases for J; bases not matched to a gene: 19. Written as DNA, the CDR3 is TGTGCCTGGAGTGGGGCAGGGGGGTTGCAGCGGGGGGTGCTTGAGCAGTTCTTC. Its protein product is CAWSGAGGLQRGVLEQFF.